The next 9 T cell receptor beta chains were all read from a single sample in a study of PD-1 blockade in classical Hodgkin lymphoma. The patients all showed relapse after autologous stem cell transplantation, while their brentuximab vedotin exposure varied. Isolation of CD4+ T cells from thawed PBMCs was performed by magnetic negative selection. Data came from immunoSEQ multiplex PCR; TCRdb stores just in-frame clones and leaves some out. The sample has some 4,000 clones, approximately 86% seen once. This sample comprised CD4+ T cells from blood, obtained at baseline. Receptors were obtained from a human donor with classical Hodgkin lymphoma.

The chain links TRBV14 to TRBJ1-2; 7 nucleotides agree with TRBD1. Germline V gene data show CDR1 as SGHDN and CDR2 as FVKESK. The ends lost 2 bases at V and 13 bases at J; junction bases unmatched: 22. There are 17 residues in the CDR3. The CDR3 bases are TGTGCCAGCAGCCAAAGCGCGTACAGGGGACCGATTATGGGGGGCACCTTC. Amino acids: CASSQSAYRGPIMGGTF.

This clone has only a few counts. This chain joins TRBV19 and TRBJ1-5; no definite D call. Germline V CDR1 and CDR2: LNHDA, SQIVND (reference sequence). V gave up 5 bases and J gave up 7 bases, with 6 bases separating them. The CDR3 totals 11 residues. In DNA form, the CDR3 reads TGTGCCAGTAGTCAAGGACAGCCCCAGCATTTT. It specifies CASSQGQPQHF.

V is TRBV13 and J is TRBJ2-7; TRBD1 matches 8 bases. The CDR3 has 15 amino acids. With V trimmed by 2 bases and J by 5 bases, 8 bases remained unmatched. Per germline, CDR1 PRHDT and CDR2 FYEKMQ (reference sequence). CDR3 DNA sequence: TGTGCCAGCAGCTTACCCGGACAGGGAGTGGACGAGCAGTACTTC. Amino acid sequence: CASSLPGQGVDEQYF.

The chain links TRBV5-1 to TRBJ2-7; 12 bases are shared with TRBD1. This CDR3 has 16 residues. V was pared by 4 bases and J by 2 bases, with 7 bases of the junction left unmatched. Germline V CDR1 and CDR2: SGHRS, YFSETQ. The CDR3 coding sequence is TGCGCCAGCAGCCCCCCGGGACAGGGGGCAACCTACGAGCAGTACTTC. Translation gives CASSPPGQGATYEQYF.

The V call is TRBV7-8, the J call TRBJ1-2; a possible D gene is TRBD1 (6 bases). CDR1 and CDR2 (germline): SGHVS, FQNEAQ. Trimming took 2 bases from V and 4 from J, leaving 14 bases between them. CDR3 length: 15 amino acids. For the CDR3, the DNA is TGTGCCAGCAGCTTAAACAGGGTCCCGAGCTATGGCTACACCTTC. The encoded protein is CASSLNRVPSYGYTF.

The chain uses TRBV6-6 and TRBJ1-5, with a weak D call TRBD1 (5 bases). The CDR3 consists of 16 residues. The V and J ends lost 1 base and 0 bases respectively, with 10 bases between them. Germline V gene lookup returns CDR1 MNHNY and CDR2 SVGAGI (reference sequence). The CDR3 sequence is CASSYWGDYSNQPQHF. Written as DNA, the CDR3 is TGTGCCAGCAGTTACTGGGGGGACTATAGCAATCAGCCCCAGCATTTT.

The chain couples TRBV27 to TRBJ1-4, with 11 bases lining up with TRBD1. Germline lookup yields CDR1 MNHEY and CDR2 SMNVEV (reference sequence). CDR3 length: 14 amino acids. V was clipped by 5 bases and J by 8 bases; unmatched bases: 4. In DNA, the CDR3 is TGTGCCAGCAGTCCAGGGACAGGGGGGGAAAAACTGTTTTTT. Protein product: CASSPGTGGEKLFF.

The chain uses TRBV6-5 and TRBJ2-1; 9 bases match TRBD2. The germline gives CDR1 MNHEY, CDR2 SVGAGI. V was clipped by 4 bases and J by 6 bases; unmatched bases: 10. The length of the CDR3 is 16 residues. Here the CDR3 reads CASSSLSGGSGNEQFF. DNA for the CDR3: TGTGCCAGCAGTTCCTTAAGCGGGGGGTCGGGCAATGAGCAGTTCTTC.

The chain has TRBV10-1 and TRBJ2-7, with 8 bases aligning to TRBD2. CDR1 WNHNN and CDR2 SYGVQD come from the germline V gene (reference sequence). This CDR3 is built from 16 residues. Trimming at V came to 4 bases and at J to 2 bases, leaving 10 bases not matched to a gene. The CDR3 DNA reads TGCGCCAGCAGTGGTTTCTGGGTAGCGGGACCCTACGAGCAGTACTTC. This translates into CASSGFWVAGPYEQYF.